This T cell receptor beta chain emerged from a study of OX40 agonist ivuxolimab in advanced cancers. Study-level information: Every 2 weeks, patients got intravenous ivuxolimab at one of six dose levels (0.01-10 mg/kg). General study results and limits: With doses of 0.1 to 3.0 mg/kg, CD4+ and CD8+ blood T cells had undergone clonal expansion by week 6. Relative to CD4+ cells, CD8+ T cells on average had more expanded clones.

Regarding this clone: Its antigen is as yet unknown.

Blood specimens came from baseline, cycle 4 day 1, and cycle 7 day 1. The assay was immunoSEQ multiplex PCR, and TCRdb's table has in-frame clones only and misses some. The sample records roughly 63,000 clones, over 75% being singletons. Germline V gives CDR1 SGHRS, CDR2 YFSETQ. Deletions cut 3 bases from V and 5 bases from J, with 15 bases between. This CDR3 comprises 14 residues. The sample consisted of CD4+ or CD8+ T cells sorted from blood, taken in a trial of the OX40 agonist ivuxolimab. The source is an adult with an advanced solid tumor such as melanoma, head and neck, liver or kidney cancer. The V gene is TRBV5-1, the J gene TRBJ2-7, with a weak D call TRBD2 (5 bases). The CDR3 reads CASSSTMGSHEQYF. CDR3 nucleotide sequence: TGCGCCAGCAGCTCCACTATGGGGAGTCACGAGCAGTACTTC.